Below, one T cell receptor beta chain is given with its context. This clone was recorded once. Its target antigen remains unknown. One base away there is no much larger clone; base qualities are not given. The germline V gene (reference sequence) sets CDR1 to LNHDA and CDR2 to SQIVND. Trimming removed 10 bases from V and 5 bases from J; the gene matches leave 8 bases unexplained. The CDR3 runs 14 amino acids, cysteine and phenylalanine included. Only the CDR3 region is kept as DNA, spanning 42 bases read in frame from base 1. The data are from a study of blood T cell repertoires in COVID-19 (dated by TCRdb to about 2020). General notes on the study: Samples covering the acute and convalescent phases of COVID-19 were provided by collaborators in the United States, Italy and Spain. The prospective study material was composed of cDNA or gDNA derived from T cells, B-cell-depleted T cells, or PBMCs. The dataset comprised deeply sampled blood TCRbeta repertoires from subjects exposed to, actively infected with, or recovered from COVID-19. A freely available public database, intended as a resource for researchers studying the immune response to SARS-CoV-2, is where the repertoires were released. Samples were obtained from the ongoing ImmuneRACE study (first 160 participants) and from about 1,300 subjects provided by 6 global collaborators. A de-identified subject ID, COVID-19 status, age in years and sex were almost always included in the sample metadata. Where HLA class I and class II types were available, the types were taken from metadata supplied by the sample provider, not from assay-based typing.

The collaborating institutions used their own protocols to collect whole blood in K2EDTA tubes. Collaborator samples were shipped for TCRbeta analysis as frozen whole blood, isolated PBMCs, or DNA extracted from either sample type. General conclusions and limits of the study: The quantity of clinical and demographic metadata differed by source and by participant and was supplied without curation.

TCRbeta CDR3 regions were amplified from genomic DNA using the immunoSEQ Assay, a bias-controlled multiplex PCR. The original pipeline was this. Nucleated cell counts per sample were estimated from amplification of reference gene primers within the assay. Sequence reads were collapsed and filtered to measure the absolute abundance of every unique TCRbeta CDR3 rearrangement. For each sample, productive Simpson clonality was calculated by taking the square root of Simpson's diversity index across productive rearrangements. The table was pulled from immuneACCESS by TCRdb, which kept in-frame rearrangements only. Such tables lose some clones; where checked, under half of the loss comes from unresolved V genes, and the rest has no known cause. The DNA gave D and trimming, while V, J and clone size come from that table. The table for this sample lists approximately 200,000 clones; roughly 85% of them were counted only once. The ten largest make up about 5.5% of the sample.

In this chain, TRBV19 is recombined with TRBJ2-5; TRBD1 matches 12 bases in the middle. The sequencing input was peripheral blood. The TCR sequence derives from a woman in her 30s with acute or convalescent COVID-19. The CDR3 region reads CATQPGQGAETQYF. The DNA is as follows: TGTGCCACACAACCGGGACAGGGGGCTGAGACCCAGTACTTC.